These 7 T cell receptor beta chains share one sample of origin, sequenced in a study of blood T cell repertoires in COVID-19. The data were produced by immunoSEQ multiplex PCR, yet TCRdb's version contains in-frame clones alone and is incomplete. The repertoire holds roughly 170,000 clones, with approximately 84% as singletons. Sequencing input: peripheral blood. The receptors originated from a human donor in a cohort sampled during active COVID-19.

V and J are TRBV2 and TRBJ1-4, with D possibly being TRBD1 (5 bases). V was clipped by 3 bases and J by 4 bases, with 12 bases between them. Germline CDR1 SNHLY, CDR2 FYNNEI. The CDR3 runs 15 residues. The CDR3 DNA sequence: TGTGCCAGCAGTGATATAAGGGGCGATAATGAAAAACTGTTTTTT. Its protein product is CASSDIRGDNEKLFF.

The chain joins TRBV10-3 to TRBJ1-3; 9 bases are shared with TRBD1. The ends lost 10 bases at V and 0 bases at J; junction bases unmatched: 4. The CDR3 loop spans 14 amino acids. The germline V gene has CDR1 ENHRY and CDR2 SYGVKD. CDR3 sequence reads: CASTGGHSGNTIYF. CDR3 coding DNA: TGTGCCAGCACAGGGGGCCACTCTGGAAACACCATATATTTT.

The chain joins TRBV9 to TRBJ1-2, with D uncertain. Looked up from germline, CDR1 is SGDLS and CDR2 is YYNGEE. Trimming removed 0 bases from V and 8 bases from J, with 11 bases in between. The CDR3 is 13 residues long. CDR3 loop: CASSVGELSGYTF. The CDR3 DNA follows: TGTGCCAGCAGCGTAGGAGAGCTATCCGGCTACACCTTC.

The chain links TRBV5-4 to TRBJ2-5, with D uncertain. Germline V gene sequence: CDR1 SGHNT, CDR2 YYREEE (reference sequence). Between the trimmed V and J ends, which lost 1 base and 0 bases, there was a span of 4 bases. This CDR3 comprises 13 residues. The CDR3 loop is CASSLNNQETQYF. CDR3 bases: TGTGCCAGCAGCTTGAACAACCAAGAGACCCAGTACTTC.

The V gene is TRBV9, the J gene TRBJ2-3; 9 nucleotides line up with TRBD1. Germline V CDR1 and CDR2: SGDLS, YYNGEE. The CDR3 length is 17 residues. Trimming at V came to 4 bases and at J to 2 bases, leaving 11 bases not matched to a gene. The CDR3 nucleotides are TGTGCCAGCAGCCTCTATGCAACAGGGGGCGCCACAGATACGCAGTATTTT. It codes for CASSLYATGGATDTQYF. Full variable domain (outside the CDR3, taken from reference TRBV9 and TRBJ2-3): DSGVTQTPKHLITATGQRVTLRCSPRSGDLSVYWYQQSLDQGLQFLIQYYNGEERAKGNILERFSAQQFPDLHSELNLSSLELGDSALYFCASSLYATGGATDTQYFGPGTRLTVL.

The rearrangement uses TRBV7-8 and TRBJ2-3; 7 nucleotides agree with TRBD2. V lost 5 bases, J lost 1 base, and 3 bases stayed unmatched. The CDR3 is 14 amino acids. Germline V gene sequence: CDR1 SGHVS, CDR2 FQNEAQ. The DNA for the CDR3 is TGTGCCAGCAGCCCCACTAGCGGCACAGATACGCAGTATTTT. Amino acids: CASSPTSGTDTQYF.

The chain links TRBV6-2 or TRBV6-3 to TRBJ2-5; 9 bases match TRBD2. This CDR3 comprises 16 residues. Germline V gene sequence: CDR1 MNHEY, CDR2 SVGEGT. Trimming took 2 bases from V and 5 from J; bases not matched to a gene: 9. This CDR3 is CASSYPEERGVETQYF. The DNA of the CDR3 is TGTGCCAGCAGTTACCCCGAAGAGCGGGGGGTCGAGACCCAGTACTTC.